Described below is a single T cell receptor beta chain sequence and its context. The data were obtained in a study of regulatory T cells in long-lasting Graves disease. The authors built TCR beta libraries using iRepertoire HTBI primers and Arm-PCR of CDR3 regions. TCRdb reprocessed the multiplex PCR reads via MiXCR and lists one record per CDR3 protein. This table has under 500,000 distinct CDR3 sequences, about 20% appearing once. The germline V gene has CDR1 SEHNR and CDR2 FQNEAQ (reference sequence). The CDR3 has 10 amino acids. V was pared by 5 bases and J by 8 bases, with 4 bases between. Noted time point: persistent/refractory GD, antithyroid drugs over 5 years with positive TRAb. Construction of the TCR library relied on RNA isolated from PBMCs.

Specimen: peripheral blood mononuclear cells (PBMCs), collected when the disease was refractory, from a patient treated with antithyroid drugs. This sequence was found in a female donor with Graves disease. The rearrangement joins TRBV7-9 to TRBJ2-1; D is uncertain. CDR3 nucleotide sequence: TGTGCCAGCAGCGCCTATGAGCAGTTCTTC. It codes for CASSAYEQFF.